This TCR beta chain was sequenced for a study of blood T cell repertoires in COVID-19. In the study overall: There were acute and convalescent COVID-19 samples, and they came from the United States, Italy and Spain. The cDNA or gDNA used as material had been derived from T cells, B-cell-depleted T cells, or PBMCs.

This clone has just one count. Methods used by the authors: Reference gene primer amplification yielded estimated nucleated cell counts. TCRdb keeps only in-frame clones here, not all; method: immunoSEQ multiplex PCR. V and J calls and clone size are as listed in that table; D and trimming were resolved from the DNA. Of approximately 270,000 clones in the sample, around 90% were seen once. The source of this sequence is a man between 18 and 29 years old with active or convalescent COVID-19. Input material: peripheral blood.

CDR3 coding DNA: TGTGCCAGCAGCCATAGCGGGGTAGCCAAAAACATTCAGTACTTC. Translation: CASSHSGVAKNIQYF. V is TRBV13 and J is TRBJ2-4; 8 nucleotides match TRBD2. The CDR3 is 15 amino acids. Per germline, CDR1 PRHDT and CDR2 FYEKMQ (reference sequence). Germline trimming cut 5 bases from V and 0 bases from J; bases unmatched to any gene: 3.